This T cell receptor (beta chain) was recovered during a study of blood T cell repertoires in COVID-19. Study-wide background: The samples span acute and convalescent COVID-19 from the United States, Italy and Spain. The analysed material was cDNA or gDNA that came from T cells, B-cell-depleted T cells, or PBMCs.

The CDR3 runs to 18 residues. After removal of 6 bases from V and 1 base from J, the junction contained 16 bases not matched to a gene. Germline V gene lookup returns CDR1 SQVTM and CDR2 ANQGSEA. In the original processing: Nucleated cell counts were estimated from reference gene primer amplification. Only in-frame clones appear in the TCRdb table, and some are missing; sequencing was by immunoSEQ multiplex PCR. V, J and clone size reflect that table, while D and trimming were determined from the DNA. This repertoire shows a few hundred thousand clones, over 75% found once; its top ten account for more than 4.5%.

The chain links TRBV29-1 to TRBJ2-1; 9 bases map to TRBD2. This TCR derives from a man between 45 and 60 years old with active or convalescent COVID-19. The sequencing sample was made of peripheral blood. The CDR3 nucleotides are TGCAGCGTCAAAGCGGGAGGCCGGTTTTATGGATCCTACAATGAGCAGTTCTTC. Translation: CSVKAGGRFYGSYNEQFF.